This T cell receptor beta chain was sequenced for a study of shared clonotypes between healthy human individuals (dated by TCRdb to 2020 to 2021). Some background on the complete study: A few men and two women, aged 18 to 49 years, made up the cohort. For each donor, three plates each were used for CD4 naive and CD4 memory, two plates were used for CD8 naive, and one plate was used for CD8 memory. To estimate repertoire size and how much clonotypes are shared between individuals, the study performed deep sequencing of blood TCR repertoires from a few healthy adults. Libraries were prepared and TCR repertoires were sequenced by different laboratories using diverse techniques, in order to increase sequencing depth and limit assay-specific biases. Per donor, leukapheresis produced somewhere between about 0.9 and 9.5 billion PBMCs.

Healthy HIV-negative adults with no recently reported acute infections or vaccinations were included as donors. All donors were Caucasian adults living in Nashville, Tennessee, USA. CD4+ T cells were enriched by magnetic negative selection, after which naive cells were positively selected on CD45RA and the negative fraction was taken as the memory subset. Blood was collected by leukapheresis, and PBMCs were isolated by Ficoll-Histopaque density gradient centrifugation and then cryopreserved in liquid nitrogen vapor phase. Purity and quantity of every magnetically sorted T cell population were checked by analytical flow cytometry. From each sorted fraction, genomic DNA was isolated and quantified by UV absorbance on a Nanodrop 2000c. As to this clone: There is no known antigen for this receptor. There are no base qualities to consult, and no much larger clone falls within one base.

Results and caveats for the whole study, not just this receptor: Pairwise subsampling indicated that sequencing depth was expected to affect the degree of clonotype sharing among donors. Incomplete sequencing was indicated by rarefaction of sorted-subset datasets, despite the large sequencing depth. Across a handful of donors, around 5.4% of naive CD4, more than 3% of naive CD8, about 2% of memory CD4, and under 0.45% of memory CD8 clonotypes were shared. Only blood was sampled, and tissue TCR repertoires likely differ from those in blood. The small number of donors limited the genetic and exposure-history diversity represented. Larger estimated clonotype richness was generally found for naive subsets than for memory subsets. Higher generation probabilities were observed for clonotypes shared by all four sorted-subset donors than for non-shared clonotypes.

The CDR3 covers 19 residues, taking in both the cysteine and the phenylalanine. Of all the DNA, just the CDR3 is kept, 57 bases in frame from base 1. CDR1 and CDR2 were assigned from the germline V gene as SNHLY and FYNNEI. Ends trimmed: V by 2 bases, J by 1 base; bases unmatched to a gene: 10. TCR CDR3 regions were amplified from genomic DNA by multiplex PCR using the deep immunoSEQ assay. Extracted genomic DNA from each cell subset was spread evenly across all wells of several immunoSEQ 96-well plates, with each plate serving as a replicate. Each replicate PCR for sorted subsets received roughly 200 ng genomic DNA, equal to roughly 29,000 T cell genomes. Purified libraries were quantified with a Qubit 3.0 fluorometer, sized on a Bioanalyzer 2100, and re-quantified with the KAPA Library Quantification kit. Each immunoSEQ 96-well plate was sequenced on its own single-read 150-cycle Illumina NextSeq 550 flow cell. The study's processing was this. Because the immunoSEQ output held only junctional sequences and lacked quality scores, the filtering could not match the filtering applied to full-length reads. Sequences were annotated with PyIR, a Python wrapper for IgBLAST v1.9, using IMGT germline references to assign V/J genes and CDR3. Reads were removed for weak V/J assignments (E-value above 1e-6), missing CDR3, stop codons, out-of-frame junctions, or ambiguous translated residues. A V3J clonotype was defined by an identical inferred V gene, J gene, and CDR3 amino acid sequence. The percentage overlap between two repertoires was calculated by dividing the number of shared unique clonotypes by the size of the smaller repertoire. Three approaches were used to assess repertoire richness: RTK rarefaction, the Chao1 estimator, and Recon v2.1 estimates of unobserved clonotypes. For all TCRbeta clonotypes obtained by the gDNA method from a few donors, generation probabilities were computed with OLGA. Not all clones reach the TCRdb copy of this immuneACCESS table, which keeps in-frame sequences only. Checked studies attribute under half of the gap to unresolved V genes and leave the rest unexplained. The D gene and trimming were derived from the DNA, and the V and J assignments and clone size from that table. The sample table holds over a million clones, of which approximately 80% were seen once. The ten largest account for 0.5% to 0.6% of the sample.

What was sequenced was memory CD4+ T cells from PBMCs. In light of the paper, this sample's cell subset or site label describes: CD45RA-negative fraction. The clonotype was recovered from a man between 18 and 35 years old in good health. Some clones in this sample may be carry-over from other donors' samples. The V and J genes are TRBV2 and TRBJ2-1; a stretch of 11 junction bases matches TRBD2. The CDR3 corresponds to CASSERRTSGLGSYNEQFF. The nucleotides are TGTGCCAGCAGTGAAAGGAGGACTAGCGGGTTAGGGTCCTACAATGAGCAGTTCTTC.